This T cell receptor beta chain emerged from a study of siplizumab effects on memory and regulatory T cells. The germline V and J ends were trimmed by 2 bases and 6 bases, with 16 bases remaining between them. This CDR3 comprises 15 residues. Germline values: CDR1 SGHTA, CDR2 FQGTGA. Using immunoSEQ multiplex PCR, the repertoire was profiled, and TCRdb retains in-frame clones only, with some absent. In the table there are just over 60,000 clones, 70% to 80% of which are singletons. The sample taken for sequencing was memory CD4+ T cells sorted from blood. This clonotype originated in a human donor in good health. The chain recombines TRBV7-3 with TRBJ1-1, with D possibly matching TRBD1 (6 bases). The chain's CDR3 is CASSLFPGAGAEAFF. In nucleotides, the CDR3 is TGTGCCAGCAGCTTATTCCCGGGGGCTGGGGCTGAAGCTTTCTTT.